Reported below is one T cell receptor beta chain. Its antigen is still unknown. Here immunoSEQ multiplex PCR was the method, and the copy in TCRdb shows in-frame clones only, minus some. In the table there are tens of thousands of clones, 75% to 85% of which are singletons. The sample belongs to a study of PD-L1 blockade in urothelial cancer. About the research overall: Each patient had 0 to 3 earlier chemotherapy regimens. Counts from blood samples showed a median of roughly 140,000 T cells.

As to time point: pretreatment peripheral blood. Overall study results and limits: Enhanced expansion of tumor-associated blood clones at 3 weeks characterized durable-benefit patients.

V dropped 0 bases and J dropped 7 bases, with 5 bases sitting between them. The CDR3 totals 13 residues. The germline V gene encodes CDR1 SGHRS and CDR2 YFSETQ. The material was PBMCs, obtained around atezolizumab (anti-PD-L1) treatment. This rearrangement joins TRBV5-1 to TRBJ1-6; no reliable D call. The sequence derives from a man aged 70-80 years with urothelial cancer. The CDR3 DNA sequence: TGCGCCAGCAGCTTGGGAGGGAATTCACCCCTCCACTTT. Translation gives CASSLGGNSPLHF.